The 29 T cell receptor beta chains below all came from one sample that was sequenced in a study of blood T cell repertoires in COVID-19. Using immunoSEQ multiplex PCR, the repertoire was profiled, and TCRdb retains in-frame clones only, with some absent. The table includes 250,000 to 350,000 clones, 86% detected once. The specimen was peripheral blood. The receptor source for this set is a woman in her 70s with COVID-19, enrolled during active disease.

This rearrangement joins TRBV30 to TRBJ2-1, with TRBD2 matching over 7 bases. Trimming took 2 bases from V and 0 from J; bases not matched to a gene: 10. CDR1 is GTSNPN and CDR2 is SVGIG in the germline V gene (reference sequence). The CDR3 totals 17 residues. The CDR3 loop is CAWSKRKRGGSYNEQFF. In DNA form, the CDR3 reads TGTGCCTGGAGTAAGAGGAAGCGGGGTGGCTCCTACAATGAGCAGTTCTTC.

This sequence joins TRBV6-6 and TRBJ2-1; 14 nucleotides agree with TRBD2. Germline V gives CDR1 MNHNY, CDR2 SVGAGI (reference sequence). The length of the CDR3 is 13 residues. The junction had 0 bases not matched to a gene; V was cut back by 8 bases and J by 6 bases. Here the CDR3 DNA reads TGTGCCAGCGGGACTAGCGGGGGCAATGAGCAGTTCTTC. Its translation is CASGTSGGNEQFF.

Here the CDR3 DNA reads TGTGCCAGCAGTTATTCTCGGGATTCACCCCTCCACTTT. This translates into CASSYSRDSPLHF. This chain links TRBV6-5 with TRBJ1-6; D is uncertain. The CDR3 runs 13 residues. CDR1 is MNHEY, CDR2 SVGAGI, per germline. Trimming removed 3 bases at V and 8 bases at J, with 8 bases between.

The V and J genes are TRBV19 and TRBJ2-5, with 10 bases aligning to TRBD1. Germline V lookup: CDR1 LNHDA, CDR2 SQIVND (reference sequence). The CDR3 has 15 amino acids. V lost 5 bases to trimming and J lost 5 bases; unmatched junction nucleotides: 8. The DNA of the CDR3 is TGTGCCAGTAGTGCCGGGACAGGGGAGTGGGAGACCCAGTACTTC. Its translation: CASSAGTGEWETQYF.

The V and J genes are TRBV19 and TRBJ1-2; D not resolved. There are 12 residues in the CDR3. In germline, CDR1 is LNHDA, CDR2 SQIVND (reference sequence). Trimming left V 8 bases short and J 3 bases short, with 10 bases between. CDR3 in DNA: TGTGCCAGTGGGCTGGAGGACTATGGCTACACCTTC. The encoded protein is CASGLEDYGYTF.

This clone occurred once. The same CDR3 is also encoded by other DNA sequences in this sample. The chain employs TRBV5-1 and TRBJ2-2, with D hard to call. The CDR3 sequence is 14 residues long. Trimming removed 0 bases from V and 5 bases from J, with 8 bases in between. Germline lookup yields CDR1 SGHRS and CDR2 YFSETQ. The CDR3, as DNA: TGCGCCAGCAGCTTGGCAGGAAATACCGGGGAGCTGTTTTTT. This translates into CASSLAGNTGELFF.

The chain carries TRBV18 and TRBJ2-2, with 9 nucleotides matching TRBD2. From germline, CDR1 is KGHSH and CDR2 LQKENI. The CDR3 length is 16 residues. V lost 1 base, J lost 6 bases, and 6 bases stayed unmatched. CDR3 loop: CASSPQTSGTSGELFF. The CDR3 region has the DNA TGTGCCAGCTCACCACAGACTAGCGGAACGTCCGGGGAGCTGTTTTTT.

This clone was observed at least ten times. The rearrangement links TRBV9 to TRBJ2-2; a possible D gene is TRBD1 (6 bases). V was trimmed by 2 bases and J by 4 bases, leaving 12 bases between them. Per germline, CDR1 SGDLS and CDR2 YYNGEE. CDR3 length: 15 amino acids. CDR3 in amino acids: CASSVDTTGTGELFF. The CDR3 DNA follows: TGTGCCAGCAGCGTTGACACGACAGGCACCGGGGAGCTGTTTTTT. Supplemented by reference TRBV9 and TRBJ2-2, the full variable domain reads DSGVTQTPKHLITATGQRVTLRCSPRSGDLSVYWYQQSLDQGLQFLIQYYNGEERAKGNILERFSAQQFPDLHSELNLSSLELGDSALYFCASSVDTTGTGELFFGEGSRLTVL.

The chain employs TRBV5-1 and TRBJ1-3, with TRBD1 as a possible D gene (5 bases). The length of the CDR3 is 15 residues. The germline CDR1 and CDR2 sequences are SGHRS and YFSETQ. The V end lost 0 bases, the J end lost 4 bases, and 11 bases lay between the germline ends. The CDR3 reads CASSLGQSVGNTIYF. In DNA form, the CDR3 reads TGCGCCAGCAGCTTGGGACAGTCGGTCGGAAACACCATATATTTT.

The J gene is TRBJ2-2, the V gene TRBV13, with 10 bases matching TRBD2. This CDR3 is 13 amino acids long. Germline-derived CDR1 and CDR2 are PRHDT and FYEKMQ (reference sequence). Trimming removed 7 bases from V and 5 bases from J; junction bases left unmatched: 1. The CDR3 spells CASKRGGTGELFF. In nucleotides, the CDR3 is TGTGCCAGCAAGCGGGGGGGTACCGGGGAGCTGTTTTTT.

The genes are TRBV30 and TRBJ1-5; the match to TRBD1 covers 11 bases. Germline CDR1 is GTSNPN and CDR2 is SVGIG (reference sequence). This CDR3 contains 15 residues. Trimming cost V 2 bases and J 2 bases; bases outside gene matches: 2. CDR3 DNA: TGTGCCTGGAGTTGGACAGGGGGCGGCAATCAGCCCCAGCATTTT. The encoded protein is CAWSWTGGGNQPQHF.

The rearrangement joins TRBV9 to TRBJ2-2, with 13 bases matching TRBD2. With 4 bases clipped from V and 6 bases from J, the junction kept 6 bases outside the gene matches. CDR1 and CDR2 (germline): SGDLS, YYNGEE. This CDR3 region has 16 residues. The DNA of the CDR3 is TGTGCCAGCAGCCCCACTAGCGGGGGGGCCTCCGGGGAGCTGTTTTTT. Translated: CASSPTSGGASGELFF.

J is TRBJ1-4 and V is TRBV7-9; 9 nucleotides align to TRBD1. From germline, CDR1 is SEHNR and CDR2 FQNEAQ (reference sequence). Trimming removed 4 bases from V and 0 bases from J; junction bases left unmatched: 12. The CDR3 spans 19 residues. CDR3 protein: CASSSTGDRVGATNEKLFF. As DNA, the CDR3 is TGTGCCAGCAGCTCGACTGGGGACAGGGTTGGGGCAACTAATGAAAAACTGTTTTTT.

This chain connects TRBV5-8 to TRBJ2-1; the match to TRBD2 covers 9 bases. There are 15 residues in the CDR3. With V trimmed by 0 bases and J by 7 bases, 5 bases remained unmatched. The germline CDR1 and CDR2 sequences are SGHTS and YDEGEE. The CDR3 nucleotides are TGTGCCAGCAGCTTGGGGCGGGGGGGCCGTAATGAGCAGTTCTTC. Its translation is CASSLGRGGRNEQFF.

The chain is built from TRBV6-6 and TRBJ2-3, with TRBD2 matching 10 bases. Per the germline V gene, CDR1 is MNHNY and CDR2 is SVGAGI (reference sequence). The CDR3 spans 16 residues. Trimming took 5 bases from V and 3 from J; bases not matched to a gene: 8. DNA of the CDR3: TGTGCCAGCAGTCGAAAAGCGGGGGGGAGTACAGATACGCAGTATTTT. Encoded protein: CASSRKAGGSTDTQYF.

The chain has TRBV9 and TRBJ2-7; 9 bases are a match to TRBD1. The CDR3 is 15 residues long. Germline values: CDR1 SGDLS, CDR2 YYNGEE. The V and J ends lost 5 bases and 3 bases, in that order; junction bases with no gene match: 9. The CDR3 here is CASSFGGTGIYEQYF. In nucleotides, the CDR3 is TGTGCCAGCAGTTTCGGGGGGACAGGGATCTACGAGCAGTACTTC.

There are a few counts of this clone. V is TRBV7-3 and J is TRBJ1-1, with D possibly matching TRBD1 (5 bases). Germline CDR1 is SGHTA and CDR2 is FQGTGA. Deletions cut 4 bases from V and 3 bases from J, with 9 bases between. The CDR3 runs to 13 residues. Here the CDR3 reads CASSYGGDTEAFF. The DNA of the CDR3 is TGTGCCAGCAGCTATGGAGGGGACACTGAAGCTTTCTTT.

V gene TRBV6-6 combines with J gene TRBJ1-1; D not resolved. The CDR3 has 13 residues. V dropped 2 bases and J dropped 1 base, with 5 bases sitting between them. Germline CDR1 is MNHNY and CDR2 is SVGAGI (reference sequence). CDR3: CASSYRGNTEAFF. The CDR3 DNA follows: TGTGCCAGCAGTTACCGGGGGAACACTGAAGCTTTCTTT.

Only one count was recorded for this clone. The chain recombines TRBV6-5 with TRBJ2-1, with D possibly being TRBD1 (6 bases). Germline V gives CDR1 MNHEY, CDR2 SVGAGI. This CDR3 is built from 14 residues. V was clipped by 6 bases and J by 1 base, with 10 bases between them. CDR3 DNA sequence: TGTGCCAGCAGCCCCGGACAGTCCTACAATGAGCAGTTCTTC. Its protein is CASSPGQSYNEQFF.

The chain uses TRBV18 and TRBJ2-1, with TRBD2 matching 15 bases. The CDR3 contains 15 residues. Germline CDR1 and CDR2: KGHSH and LQKENI. After removal of 0 bases from V and 9 bases from J, the junction contained 0 bases not matched to a gene. CDR3 sequence reads: CASSPPGLAGGEQFF. CDR3 bases: TGTGCCAGCTCACCACCGGGACTAGCGGGGGGTGAGCAGTTCTTC.

The rearrangement uses TRBV29-1 and TRBJ2-1; 9 positions match TRBD1. Germline CDR1 and CDR2: SQVTM and ANQGSEA. V was clipped by 6 bases and J by 4 bases; unmatched bases: 10. The CDR3 consists of 15 residues. As DNA, the CDR3 is TGCAGCGTGGACGGACAGGGGAAAACATACAATGAGCAGTTCTTC. It encodes CSVDGQGKTYNEQFF.

The rearrangement joins TRBV27 to TRBJ1-6; 7 nucleotides align to TRBD1. The germline V gene has CDR1 MNHEY and CDR2 SMNVEV (reference sequence). The CDR3 runs to 14 residues. The trim removed 9 bases at V and 6 bases at J, leaving 8 bases unmatched. The CDR3 DNA is TGTGCCAGATATGAACAGGGGAGTAATTCACCCCTCCACTTT. Translated, it gives CARYEQGSNSPLHF.

This chain links TRBV4-1 with TRBJ2-3, with D maybe TRBD1 (5 bases). The CDR3 is made up of 16 amino acids. Trimming cost V 4 bases and J 3 bases, with 17 bases left between them. Germline values: CDR1 MGHRA, CDR2 YSYEKL. The CDR3 nucleotides are TGCGCCAGCAGCCGCTCTCCGGTAGCAGGGACAGATACGCAGTATTTT. The encoded protein is CASSRSPVAGTDTQYF.

This clone has just one count. The rearrangement uses TRBV15 and TRBJ1-2; D ambiguous. Trimming stripped 3 bases from V and 1 base from J, with 21 bases between. Germline CDR1 is LNHNV and CDR2 is YYDKDF (reference sequence). The CDR3 runs to 18 residues. In nucleotides, the CDR3 is TGTGCCACCAGCAGGAAAGGAACGGGATTCGCTTTTAACTATGGCTACACCTTC. Amino acid sequence: CATSRKGTGFAFNYGYTF. Variable domain in full (rest from reference TRBV15 and TRBJ1-2): DAMVIQNPRYQVTQFGKPVTLSCSQTLNHNVMYWYQQKSSQAPKLLFHYYDKDFNNEADTPDNFQSRRPNTSFCFLDIRSPGLGDTAMYLCATSRKGTGFAFNYGYTFGSGTRLTVV.

This chain links TRBV2 with TRBJ1-2, with D maybe TRBD1 (6 bases). Germline V gives CDR1 SNHLY, CDR2 FYNNEI. The V and J ends lost 7 bases and 6 bases respectively, with 12 bases between them. This CDR3 has 12 amino acids. CDR3 in DNA: TGTGCCAGCACCACAGGGTCCCATGGCTACACCTTC. It specifies CASTTGSHGYTF.

This clone has a handful of counts. The conserved phenylalanine or tryptophan is not found at the CDR3 terminus, so this likely reflects a read error. The DNA is omitted, as the CDR3 cannot be located on it reliably, and the CDR3 follows TCRdb's listing. This chain links TRBV20-1 with TRBJ1-2; TRBD1, the table's D call, lacks a check against the DNA. The germline CDR1 and CDR2 sequences are DFQATT and SNEGSKA (reference sequence). Inclusive of both ends, the CDR3 amounts to 11 amino acids. The CDR3 spells CSARLLQGGVV.

The chain joins TRBV2 to TRBJ1-3, with D unresolved. V lost 6 bases to trimming and J lost 0 bases, with 6 bases between them. Germline CDR1 is SNHLY and CDR2 is FYNNEI. The CDR3 has 13 amino acids. CDR3 bases: TGTGCCAGCAGGAGGGACTCTGGAAACACCATATATTTT. Translating it yields CASRRDSGNTIYF.

The chain is built from TRBV24-1 and TRBJ1-5, with D tentatively TRBD1 (5 bases). The CDR3 length is 15 residues. Germline values: CDR1 KGHDR, CDR2 SFDVKD. Trimming removed 12 bases at V and 3 bases at J, with 20 bases between. CDR3 DNA: TGTGCCTCCTCAGCCGGGCAGGGTAACAATCAGCCCCAGCATTTT. Protein sequence: CASSAGQGNNQPQHF.

This clone has a handful of counts. The V and J genes are TRBV4-1 and TRBJ2-2, with D perhaps matching TRBD1 (7 bases). This CDR3 comprises 22 residues. V was trimmed by 1 base and J by 4 bases, leaving 31 bases between them. Germline CDR1 reads MGHRA; CDR2 reads YSYEKL. The CDR3 DNA follows: TGCGCCAGCAGCCAAGGTCCTCTCCACAGAAGTCAGGGGGGCACCCTCACCGGGGAGCTGTTTTTT. Encoded protein: CASSQGPLHRSQGGTLTGELFF.